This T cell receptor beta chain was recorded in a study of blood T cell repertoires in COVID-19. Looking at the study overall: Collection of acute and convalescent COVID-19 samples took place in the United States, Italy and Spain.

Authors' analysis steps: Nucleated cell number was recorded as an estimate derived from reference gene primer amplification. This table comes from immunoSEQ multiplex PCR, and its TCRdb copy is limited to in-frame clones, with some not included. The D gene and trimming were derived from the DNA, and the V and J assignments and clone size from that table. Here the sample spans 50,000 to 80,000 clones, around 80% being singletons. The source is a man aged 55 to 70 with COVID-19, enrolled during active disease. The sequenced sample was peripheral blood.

The CDR3 DNA is TGTGCCAGCACCGCGACGGGGACAGATGGGGAAAAACTGTTTTTT. It encodes CASTATGTDGEKLFF. The V gene is TRBV4-2, the J gene TRBJ1-4, with TRBD1 matching 7 bases. Per the germline V gene, CDR1 is LGHNA and CDR2 is YNFKEQ. Trimming removed 7 bases from V and 8 bases from J; junction bases left unmatched: 13. The CDR3 is 15 amino acids.